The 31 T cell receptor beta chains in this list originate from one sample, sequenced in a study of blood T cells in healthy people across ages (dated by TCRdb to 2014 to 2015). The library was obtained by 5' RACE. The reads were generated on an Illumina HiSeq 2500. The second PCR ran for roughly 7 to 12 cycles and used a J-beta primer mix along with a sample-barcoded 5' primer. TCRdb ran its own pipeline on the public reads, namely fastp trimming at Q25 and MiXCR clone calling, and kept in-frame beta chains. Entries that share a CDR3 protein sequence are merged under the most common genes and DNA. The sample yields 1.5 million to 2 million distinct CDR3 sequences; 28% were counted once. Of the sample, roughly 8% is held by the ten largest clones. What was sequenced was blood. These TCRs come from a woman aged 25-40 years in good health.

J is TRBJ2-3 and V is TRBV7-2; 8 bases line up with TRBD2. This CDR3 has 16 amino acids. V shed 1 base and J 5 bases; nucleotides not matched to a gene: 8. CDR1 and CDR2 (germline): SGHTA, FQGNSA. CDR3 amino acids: CASSLVGGRNVDTQYF. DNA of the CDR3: TGTGCCAGCAGCTTAGTAGGCGGGAGGAATGTAGATACGCAGTATTTT.

The CDR3 is CASSSSGRADTQYF. CDR3 bases: TGTGCCAGCAGCTCTAGCGGGCGTGCAGATACGCAGTATTTT. This rearrangement joins TRBV7-7 to TRBJ2-3, with 8 bases lining up with TRBD2. The V segment lost 4 bases and the J segment 4 bases; nucleotides outside the gene matches: 4. This CDR3 region has 14 residues. CDR1 is SSHAT and CDR2 is FNYEAQ in the germline V gene (reference sequence). The full variable domain, completed using reference TRBV7-7 and TRBJ2-3, is GAGVSQSPRYKVTKRGQDVTLRCDPISSHATLYWYQQALGQGPEFLTYFNYEAQPDKSGLPSDRFSAERPEGSISTLTIQRTEQRDSAMYRCASSSSGRADTQYFGPGTRLTVL.

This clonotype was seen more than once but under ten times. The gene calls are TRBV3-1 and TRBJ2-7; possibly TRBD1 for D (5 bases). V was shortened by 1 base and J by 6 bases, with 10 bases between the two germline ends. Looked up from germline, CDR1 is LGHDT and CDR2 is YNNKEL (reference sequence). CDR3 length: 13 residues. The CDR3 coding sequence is TGTGCCAGCAGCCAAGTCAGGGCCGGCGAGCAGTACTTC. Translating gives CASSQVRAGEQYF.

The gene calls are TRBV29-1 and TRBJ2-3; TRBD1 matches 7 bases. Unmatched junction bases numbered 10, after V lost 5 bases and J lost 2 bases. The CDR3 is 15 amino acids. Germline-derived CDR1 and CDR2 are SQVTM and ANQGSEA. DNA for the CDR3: TGCAGCGTTACGATGACAGGGCGTCTCACAGATACGCAGTATTTT. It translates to CSVTMTGRLTDTQYF.

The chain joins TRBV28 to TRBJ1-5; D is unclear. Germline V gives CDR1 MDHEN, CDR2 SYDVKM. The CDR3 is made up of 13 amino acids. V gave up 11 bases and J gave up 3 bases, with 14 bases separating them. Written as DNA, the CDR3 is TGTGCCGGTTCGAAAGTGGACAATCAGCCCCAGCATTTT. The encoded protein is CAGSKVDNQPQHF.

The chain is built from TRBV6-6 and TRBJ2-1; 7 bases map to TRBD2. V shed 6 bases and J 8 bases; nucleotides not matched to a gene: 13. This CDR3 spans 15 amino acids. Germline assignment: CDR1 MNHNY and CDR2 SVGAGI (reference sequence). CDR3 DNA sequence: TGTGCCAGCAGCGGGGGGTGGTCTGTTAGGGATGAGCAGTTCTTC. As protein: CASSGGWSVRDEQFF.

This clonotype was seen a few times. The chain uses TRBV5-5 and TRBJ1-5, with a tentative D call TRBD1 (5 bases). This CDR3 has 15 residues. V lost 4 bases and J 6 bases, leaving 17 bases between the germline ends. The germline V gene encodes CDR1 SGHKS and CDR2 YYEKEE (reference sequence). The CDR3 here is CASSAPGPGGQPQHF. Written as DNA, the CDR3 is TGTGCCAGCAGCGCCCCAGGGCCCGGCGGTCAGCCCCAGCATTTT.

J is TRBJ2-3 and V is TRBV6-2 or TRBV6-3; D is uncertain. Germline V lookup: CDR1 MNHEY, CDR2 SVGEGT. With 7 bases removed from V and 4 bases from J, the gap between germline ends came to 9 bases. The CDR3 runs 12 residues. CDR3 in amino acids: CASTTTADTQYF. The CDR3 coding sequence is TGTGCCAGCACCACAACCGCAGATACGCAGTATTTT.

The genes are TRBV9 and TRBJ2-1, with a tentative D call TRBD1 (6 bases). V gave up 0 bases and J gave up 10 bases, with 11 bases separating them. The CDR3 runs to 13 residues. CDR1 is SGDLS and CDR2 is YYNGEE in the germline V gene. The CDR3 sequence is CASSVEMRGEQFF. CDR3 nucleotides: TGTGCCAGCAGCGTAGAAATGAGGGGGGAGCAGTTCTTC.

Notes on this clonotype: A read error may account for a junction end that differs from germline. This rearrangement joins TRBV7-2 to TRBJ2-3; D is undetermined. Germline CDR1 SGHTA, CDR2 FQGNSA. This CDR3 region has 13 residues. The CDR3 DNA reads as TGTGCCGGCAGCTTTCATCGGGTAGATACGCAGTATTTT. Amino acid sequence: CAGSFHRVDTQYF.

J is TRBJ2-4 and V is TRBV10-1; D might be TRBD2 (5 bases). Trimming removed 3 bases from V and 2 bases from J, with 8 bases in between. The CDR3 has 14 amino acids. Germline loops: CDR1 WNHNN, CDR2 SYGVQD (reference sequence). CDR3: CASSERGSKNIQYF. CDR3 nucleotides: TGCGCCAGCAGTGAAAGAGGGTCCAAAAACATTCAGTACTTC.

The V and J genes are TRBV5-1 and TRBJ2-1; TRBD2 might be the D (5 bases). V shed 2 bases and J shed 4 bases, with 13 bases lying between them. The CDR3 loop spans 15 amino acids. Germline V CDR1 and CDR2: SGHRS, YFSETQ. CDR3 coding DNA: TGCGCCAGCAGCTTTGAGGACTCGTCTTACAATGAGCAGTTCTTC. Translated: CASSFEDSSYNEQFF.

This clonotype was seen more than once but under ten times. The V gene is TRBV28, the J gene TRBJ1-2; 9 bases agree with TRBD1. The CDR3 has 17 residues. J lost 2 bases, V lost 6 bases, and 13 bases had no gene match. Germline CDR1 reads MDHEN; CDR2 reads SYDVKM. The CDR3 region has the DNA TGTGCCAGCAGCCCAAGACAGGGGGACACGAGGAACTATGGCTACACCTTC. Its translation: CASSPRQGDTRNYGYTF.

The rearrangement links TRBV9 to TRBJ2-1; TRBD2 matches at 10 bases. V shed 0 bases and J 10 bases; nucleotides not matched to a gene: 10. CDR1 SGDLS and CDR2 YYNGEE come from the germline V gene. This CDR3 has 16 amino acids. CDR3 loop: CASSVEWGLATGEQFF. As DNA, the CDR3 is TGTGCCAGCAGCGTAGAGTGGGGACTAGCGACAGGGGAGCAGTTCTTC.

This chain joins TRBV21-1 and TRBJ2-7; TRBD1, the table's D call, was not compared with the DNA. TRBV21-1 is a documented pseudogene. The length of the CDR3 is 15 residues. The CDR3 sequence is CASSKGQGRYYEQYF. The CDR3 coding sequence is TGTGCCAGCAGCAAAGGTCAGGGCAGGTACTACGAGCAGTACTTC.

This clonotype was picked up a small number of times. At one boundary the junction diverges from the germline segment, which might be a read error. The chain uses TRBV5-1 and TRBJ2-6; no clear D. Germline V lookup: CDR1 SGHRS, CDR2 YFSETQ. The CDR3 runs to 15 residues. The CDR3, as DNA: TGCGCCAGCAACGGCAGAGACTCTGGGACCAACGTCCTGACTTTC. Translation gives CASNGRDSGTNVLTF.

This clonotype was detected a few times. The CDR3 here is CASSLGGGGRRGEQYF. CDR3 in DNA: TGCGCCAGCAGCTTGGGAGGCGGGGGCCGTCGTGGCGAGCAGTACTTC. The gene calls are TRBV5-1 and TRBJ2-7; the D gene is possibly TRBD2 (7 bases). Between the trimmed V and J ends, which lost 0 bases and 6 bases, there was a span of 19 bases. The CDR3 loop spans 16 amino acids. The germline V gene has CDR1 SGHRS and CDR2 YFSETQ.

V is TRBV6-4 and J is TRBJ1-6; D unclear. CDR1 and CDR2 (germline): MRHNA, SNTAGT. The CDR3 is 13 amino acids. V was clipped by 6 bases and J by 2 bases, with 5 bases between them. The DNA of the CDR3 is TGTGCCAGCAGCGAGACCTATAATTCACCCCTCCACTTT. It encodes CASSETYNSPLHF.

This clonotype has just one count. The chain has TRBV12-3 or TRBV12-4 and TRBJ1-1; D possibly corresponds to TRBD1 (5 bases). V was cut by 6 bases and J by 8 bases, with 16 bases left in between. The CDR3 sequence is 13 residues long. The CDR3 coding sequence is TGTGCCAGCAGGTTCACAGAGCGGACAGAAGCTTTCTTT. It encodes CASRFTERTEAFF.

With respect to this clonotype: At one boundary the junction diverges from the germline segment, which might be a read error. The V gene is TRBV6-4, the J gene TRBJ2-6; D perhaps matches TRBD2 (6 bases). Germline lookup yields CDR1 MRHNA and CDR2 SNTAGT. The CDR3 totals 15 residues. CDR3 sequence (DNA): TGTGCCTGCAGTGACCGGGGGTCTGGGGCCAACGTCCTGACTTTC. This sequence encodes CACSDRGSGANVLTF.

For the CDR3, the DNA is TGTGCCACCAGCAGGGGTCCGCAGGGGATGAACACTGAAGCTTTCTTT. Translated, it gives CATSRGPQGMNTEAFF. The rearrangement uses TRBV15 and TRBJ1-1, with D possibly being TRBD1 (6 bases). Germline V gene lookup returns CDR1 LNHNV and CDR2 YYDKDF (reference sequence). Trimming removed 3 bases at V and 0 bases at J, with 14 bases between. There are 16 residues in the CDR3.

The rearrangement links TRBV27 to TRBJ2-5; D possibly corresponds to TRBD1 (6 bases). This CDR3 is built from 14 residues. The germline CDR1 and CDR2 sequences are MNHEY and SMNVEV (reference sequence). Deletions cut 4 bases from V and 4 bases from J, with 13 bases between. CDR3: CASSSDSFGETQYF. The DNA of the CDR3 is TGTGCCAGCAGTTCGGACAGCTTTGGAGAGACCCAGTACTTC.

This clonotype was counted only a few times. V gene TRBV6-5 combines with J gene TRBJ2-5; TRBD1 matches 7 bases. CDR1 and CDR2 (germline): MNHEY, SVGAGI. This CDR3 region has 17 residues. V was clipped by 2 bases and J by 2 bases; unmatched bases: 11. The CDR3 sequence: CASSYRGGQGVQETQYF. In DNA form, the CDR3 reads TGTGCCAGCAGTTACAGAGGGGGTCAGGGGGTTCAAGAGACCCAGTACTTC.

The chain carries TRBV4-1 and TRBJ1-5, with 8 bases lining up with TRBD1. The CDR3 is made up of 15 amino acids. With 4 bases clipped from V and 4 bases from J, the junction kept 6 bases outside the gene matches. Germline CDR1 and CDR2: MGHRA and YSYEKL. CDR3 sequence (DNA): TGCGCCAGCAGCCGGATTGGACAGGGTAATCAGCCCCAGCATTTT. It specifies CASSRIGQGNQPQHF.

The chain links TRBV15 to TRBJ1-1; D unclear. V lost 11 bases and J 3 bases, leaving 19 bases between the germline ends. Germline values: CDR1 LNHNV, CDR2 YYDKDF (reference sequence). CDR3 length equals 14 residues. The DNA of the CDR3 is TGTGCCGTCCGGGTTGGGAAGTGGGACACTGAAGCTTTCTTT. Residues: CAVRVGKWDTEAFF. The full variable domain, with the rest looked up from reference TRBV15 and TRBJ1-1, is DAMVIQNPRYQVTQFGKPVTLSCSQTLNHNVMYWYQQKSSQAPKLLFHYYDKDFNNEADTPDNFQSRRPNTSFCFLDIRSPGLGDTAMYLCAVRVGKWDTEAFFGQGTRLTVV.

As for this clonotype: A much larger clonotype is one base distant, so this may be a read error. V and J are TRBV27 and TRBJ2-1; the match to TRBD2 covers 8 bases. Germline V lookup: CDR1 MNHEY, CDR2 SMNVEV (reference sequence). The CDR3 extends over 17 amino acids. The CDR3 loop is CASSLVRLAGGINGQFF. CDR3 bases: TGTGCCAGCAGTTTAGTCCGCCTAGCGGGCGGGATCAATGGGCAGTTCTTC.

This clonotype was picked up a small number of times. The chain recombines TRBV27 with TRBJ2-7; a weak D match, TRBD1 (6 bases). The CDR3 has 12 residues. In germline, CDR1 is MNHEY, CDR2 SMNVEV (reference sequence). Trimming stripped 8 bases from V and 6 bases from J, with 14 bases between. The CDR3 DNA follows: TGTGCCAGCTATCGCAGGGGCAGCGAGCAGTACTTC. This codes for CASYRRGSEQYF.

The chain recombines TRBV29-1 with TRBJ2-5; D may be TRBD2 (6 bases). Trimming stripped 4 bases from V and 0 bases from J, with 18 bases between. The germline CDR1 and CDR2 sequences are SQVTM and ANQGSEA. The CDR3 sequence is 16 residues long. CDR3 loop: CSVGVGRSNYQETQYF. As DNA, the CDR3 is TGCAGCGTTGGAGTTGGGAGGTCCAACTACCAAGAGACCCAGTACTTC.

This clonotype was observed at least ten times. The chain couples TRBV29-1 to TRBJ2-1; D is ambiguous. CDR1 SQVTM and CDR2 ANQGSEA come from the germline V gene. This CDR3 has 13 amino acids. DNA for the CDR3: TGCAGTACTGAGCTGAGCTCCTACAATGAGCAGTTCTTC. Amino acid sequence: CSTELSSYNEQFF.

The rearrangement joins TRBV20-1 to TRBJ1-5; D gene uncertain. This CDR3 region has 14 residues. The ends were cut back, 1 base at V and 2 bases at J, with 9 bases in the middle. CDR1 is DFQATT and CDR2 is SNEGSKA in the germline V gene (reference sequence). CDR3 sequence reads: CSARGELGNQPQHF. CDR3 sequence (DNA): TGCAGTGCTAGAGGGGAATTGGGCAATCAGCCCCAGCATTTT.

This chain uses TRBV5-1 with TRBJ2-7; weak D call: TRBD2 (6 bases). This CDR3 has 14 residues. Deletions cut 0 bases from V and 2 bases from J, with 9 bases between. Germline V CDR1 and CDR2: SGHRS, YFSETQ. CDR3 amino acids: CASSLAGETYEQYF. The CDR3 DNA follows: TGCGCCAGCAGCTTGGCGGGGGAGACCTACGAGCAGTACTTC. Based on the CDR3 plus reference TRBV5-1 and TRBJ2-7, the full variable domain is KAGVTQTPRYLIKTRGQQVTLSCSPISGHRSVSWYQQTPGQGLQFLFEYFSETQRNKGNFPGRFSGRQFSNSRSEMNVSTLELGDSALYLCASSLAGETYEQYFGPGTRLTVT.